The present TCR beta chain was sequenced within a study of T cell repertoires in ileal Crohn's disease (dated by TCRdb to about 2019). The study in broad terms: The median duration of disease was approximately 7.9 years, and at the time of surgery around 32% of patients were active smokers. Every patient underwent surgery because of a complication, which was stricturing disease in approximately 60% of cases and penetrating disease in about 39%. Roughly half of the patients were given postoperative therapy, with around eleven receiving thiopurines and around 18 receiving anti-TNF agents. TCR repertoire analysis was performed in some 60 Crohn's disease patients drawn from a prospective multicentre cohort. Running in parallel with the study was a multicentre cohort set up to find predictors of early endoscopic recurrence following ileocolonic resection. A Rutgeerts score above i0 was used to define endoscopic postoperative recurrence. A total of 170 or so mucosal samples from approximately 60 patients were sequenced, with samples obtained at several locations on the surgical specimen and at postoperative endoscopy.

Findings and caveats that apply to the study as a whole: Mucosal CD4 and CD8 T cells were sorted and sequenced only in a subgroup of patients, whose size was not stated. Compared with CD4 T cells, sorted CD8 T cells held more high-frequency clones, which suggests that the mucosal expansions were mostly CD8. A significantly higher proportion of clonal expansions was observed in active smokers at surgery than in non-smokers (approximately 26% vs 17%, p=0.02). Endoscopic recurrence was found to be associated with higher high-frequency clone percentages at surgery, and recurrence was observed in all patients with clonality above 26.8% (18/57).

Adults with ileal or ileocolonic Crohn's disease and an indication for ileocolonic resection were eligible for inclusion. Whole ileal mucosal biopsies were kept frozen at -80 degrees C prior to DNA extraction. Genomic DNA was extracted from frozen whole biopsies using a TRizol-based method and was quantified with a NanoDrop 2000 spectrophotometer. With regard to this clone: Its specific antigen is unknown. Qualities for individual bases were not recorded, and no much larger clone is one base off.

Including the terminal cysteine and phenylalanine, the CDR3 comprises 17 residues. Only CDR3 DNA is held: 51 bases, read in frame from base 1. CDR1 and CDR2 were assigned from the germline V gene (reference sequence) as GTSNPN and SVGIG. For this chain, trimming is 0 bases at the V end and 2 bases at the J end, and the number of junction bases without a gene match is 9. Around 0.45 micrograms of biopsy DNA per sample were submitted for commercial TCRB immunosequencing. Adaptive Biotechnology amplified the CDR3 regions from genomic DNA with a two-step multiplex PCR designed to control amplification bias. The first PCR used primers for every V and J gene segment; the second PCR added barcodes and Illumina adapters. An Illumina instrument was used to sequence the CDR3 libraries. In the authors' own workflow: The analysis drew on both the pipelines supplied by the vendor and custom analysis of the raw data in R/Bioconductor running R version 3.3.0. Clonality, which ranges from 0 to 1, was calculated as the inverse of the normalised Shannon entropy across all productive clones. High-frequency clones were defined as the repertoire share of the top 100 clones, retaining only clones passing a 95% confidence test. Overlap between samples was measured with the Morisita-Horn index, while repertoire diversity was measured with the Simpson index. The table was pulled from immuneACCESS by TCRdb, which kept in-frame rearrangements only. Such tables lose some clones; where checked, under half of the loss comes from unresolved V genes, and the rest has no known cause. The D gene and trimming were derived from the DNA, and the V and J assignments and clone size from that table. This sample gives under 2,500 clones in total; less than 90% of them show up just once. The leading ten clones occupy 5% to 6.5% of the sample.

The receptor was derived from an adult with Crohn's disease. This sequence uses TRBV30 and TRBJ1-5; 8 middle bases align to TRBD1. The sequenced sample was ileal tissue. The nucleotide sequence reads TGTGCCTGGAGTGTCGGGTCAGGGGGCTTTGGCAATCAGCCCCAGCATTTT. The resulting protein is CAWSVGSGGFGNQPQHF.